This paragraph reports one TCR beta chain. Its antigen remains unidentified. These data belong to a study of cytomegalovirus exposure and HLA in healthy donors. About the study: Researchers found that about 82% of 398 genotyped donors fell within the Caucasian-associated ancestry cluster. Study results and caveats: Overall, approximately 150 TCR beta chains were annotated as cytomegalovirus-associated.

The PCR made use of 60 Vbeta and 13 Jbeta primers. Assay used: immunoSEQ multiplex PCR; TCRdb lists only in-frame clones, some missing. The sample contains about 160,000 clones, about 80% of which appear only once. The V gene end was trimmed by 3 bases and the J gene end by 4 bases; junction bases not matched to a gene: 14. Germline-derived CDR1 and CDR2 are SGHRS and YFSETQ. This CDR3 is 18 amino acids long. This clonotype was obtained from a man younger than 45 in good health and CMV-seropositive. The sample consisted of PBMCs. This sequence joins TRBV5-1 and TRBJ2-1; 9 bases match TRBD1. CDR3 coding DNA: TGCGCCAGCAGCTCCTGGACGATCGGGACAGGGCATTACAATGAGCAGTTCTTC. Protein product: CASSSWTIGTGHYNEQFF. Using reference TRBV5-1 and TRBJ2-1 for the parts outside the CDR3, the full variable domain is KAGVTQTPRYLIKTRGQQVTLSCSPISGHRSVSWYQQTPGQGLQFLFEYFSETQRNKGNFPGRFSGRQFSNSRSEMNVSTLELGDSALYLCASSSWTIGTGHYNEQFFGPGTRLTVL.